This T cell receptor (beta chain) came from a study of T-cell memory formation after mild COVID-19. Study-level results: Contracting CD4+ clones lay largely in CM and EM, with CD8+ ones residing in EMRA.

5'RACE primed at constant segments yielded TCR alpha and TCR beta cDNA libraries bearing sample barcodes and UMIs. TCRdb re-called the 5' RACE reads through MiXCR, storing one row per CDR3 protein. The sample contains 300,000 to 350,000 distinct CDR3 sequences, just under 20% of which appear only once. CDR3 length equals 15 residues. Germline lookup yields CDR1 KGHSH and CDR2 LQKENI. V lost 0 bases and J 3 bases, leaving 12 bases between the germline ends. This clonotype was counted only a few times. What it binds is not known. The sequence derives from a man aged 18-30 years who had mild COVID-19 (a few samples of this study predate the infection). Cell type and time point are not known. The chain links TRBV18 to TRBJ2-7, with a weak D call TRBD2 (6 bases). Input material: PBMCs or a T cell subset sorted from them (not recorded which). The CDR3 nucleotides are TGTGCCAGCTCACCACCCAGCGGGCTAGACTACGAGCAGTACTTC. It translates to CASSPPSGLDYEQYF. Combining the CDR3 with reference TRBV18 and TRBJ2-7 gives the whole variable domain NAGVMQNPRHLVRRRGQEARLRCSPMKGHSHVYWYRQLPEEGLKFMVYLQKENIIDESGMPKERFSAEFPKEGPSILRIQQVVRGDSAAYFCASSPPSGLDYEQYFGPGTRLTVT.